Each of the 17 T cell receptor beta chains below was sequenced from the same sample in a study of glioma-infiltrating T cells. TCR alpha and beta CDR3 regions were amplified from RNA using iRepertoire nested multiplex PCR. TCRdb passed the multiplex PCR reads through MiXCR, listing each CDR3 protein once. The top ten clones hold approximately 26% of a sample with under 150,000 distinct CDR3 sequences, approximately 26% of them seen once. Specimen: glioma tissue, nonneoplastic brain tissue, or PBMCs (not recorded which). The source is a human donor with low-grade glioma or glioblastoma, undergoing nonglioma brain surgery, or in good health (not recorded which).

The chain joins TRBV6-1 to TRBJ2-3; a weak D match, TRBD2 (5 bases). In germline, CDR1 is MNHNS, CDR2 SASEGT. Trimming left V 5 bases short and J 1 base short, with 16 bases between. This CDR3 contains 16 residues. In DNA form, the CDR3 reads TGTGCCAGCAGTCCCGGAGGACCCCACGGCACAGATACGCAGTATTTT. As protein: CASSPGGPHGTDTQYF.

The table lists this clonotype with many counts. This chain uses TRBV6-6 with TRBJ1-2; D is uncertain. The V end lost 2 bases, the J end lost 3 bases, and 13 bases lay between the germline ends. The CDR3 is made up of 15 amino acids. Per the germline V gene, CDR1 is MNHNY and CDR2 is SVGAGI (reference sequence). The CDR3 loop is CASSYDLESDYGYTF. Written as DNA, the CDR3 is TGTGCCAGCAGTTACGACCTGGAGTCTGACTATGGCTACACCTTC.

This clonotype occurred many times. V and J are TRBV28 and TRBJ2-7; 9 bases agree with TRBD1. The CDR3 contains 14 residues. After removal of 6 bases from V and 4 bases from J, the junction contained 7 bases not matched to a gene. CDR1 and CDR2 (germline): MDHEN, SYDVKM. The CDR3 loop reads CASRGGQGIYEQYV. Written as DNA, the CDR3 is TGTGCCAGCAGGGGGGGACAGGGTATTTACGAGCAGTACGTC.

The V and J genes are TRBV28 and TRBJ1-4; TRBD1 is a possible D gene (6 bases). V lost 5 bases and J 2 bases, leaving 15 bases between the germline ends. The CDR3 extends over 16 amino acids. Germline assignment: CDR1 MDHEN and CDR2 SYDVKM. CDR3 DNA: TGTGCCAGCAGTCCACGCAAGACAGGTACTAATGAAAAACTGTTTTTT. Residues: CASSPRKTGTNEKLFF.

Only a few counts were recorded for this clonotype. V usage is TRBV14 and J usage is TRBJ2-5; no clear D gene. The CDR3 length is 14 residues. V lost 1 base, J lost 5 bases, and 11 bases lay in between. The germline gives CDR1 SGHDN, CDR2 FVKESK. CDR3 sequence: CASSQGLATETQYF. The CDR3 bases are TGTGCCAGCAGCCAAGGTCTGGCAACTGAGACCCAGTACTTC.

This clonotype was seen ten or more times. The V gene is TRBV6-1, the J gene TRBJ1-5, with TRBD1 matching over 10 bases. The CDR3 contains 14 residues. V lost 7 bases and J lost 7; bases outside the gene matches: 7. Germline assignment: CDR1 MNHNS and CDR2 SASEGT. The CDR3 coding sequence is TGTGCCAGCAAGAGGGGGACAGGGGACCAGCCCCAGCATTTT. This gives the protein CASKRGTGDQPQHF.

This clonotype came up a few times. V usage is TRBV3-1 and J usage is TRBJ2-3; 7 positions match TRBD1. Looked up from germline, CDR1 is LGHDT and CDR2 is YNNKEL (reference sequence). The CDR3 has 15 residues. Trimming at V came to 3 bases and at J to 1 base, leaving 4 bases not matched to a gene. CDR3: CASSQGDSGTDTQYF. CDR3 in DNA: TGTGCCAGCAGCCAGGGGGACAGCGGCACAGATACGCAGTATTTT.

As concerns this clonotype: A read error may be the cause here, since a much bigger clone is one base away. The chain couples TRBV20-1 to TRBJ1-1; D is unresolved. Trimming left V 5 bases short and J 6 bases short, with 10 bases between. The CDR3 extends over 11 amino acids. Germline assignment: CDR1 DFQATT and CDR2 SNEGSKA (reference sequence). CDR3 in DNA: TGCAGTGCTGGTAAAGACGCTGAAGCTTTCTTT. Encoded protein: CSAGKDAEAFF.

This clonotype occurred many times. This rearrangement joins TRBV4-1 to TRBJ1-5, with D unresolved. CDR1 is MGHRA, CDR2 YSYEKL, per germline. Trimming removed 0 bases at V and 1 base at J, with 16 bases between. This CDR3 region has 18 residues. The DNA for the CDR3 is TGCGCCAGCAGCCAAGATCCCCGTGTAGGCGAGAGCAATCAGCCCCAGCATTTT. Translated, it gives CASSQDPRVGESNQPQHF.

This clonotype has at least ten counts. The CDR3 DNA follows: TGTGCCAGCAGTAGTACTAGCGGGGGAGTCTACAATGAGCAGTTCTTC. Amino acids: CASSSTSGGVYNEQFF. This sequence joins TRBV27 and TRBJ2-1, with 11 bases fitting TRBD2. The V segment lost 5 bases and the J segment 3 bases; nucleotides outside the gene matches: 6. Germline values: CDR1 MNHEY, CDR2 SMNVEV (reference sequence). There are 16 residues in the CDR3.

This clonotype was observed a few times. The V and J genes are TRBV7-6 and TRBJ2-1; D may be TRBD2 (7 bases). This CDR3 has 16 residues. V dropped 5 bases and J dropped 1 base, with 15 bases sitting between them. Germline CDR1 SGHVS, CDR2 FNYEAQ. CDR3 DNA sequence: TGTGCCAGCAGCCCGAGGGAGGGGGGTTCCTACAATGAGCAGTTCTTC. Protein sequence: CASSPREGGSYNEQFF.

This clonotype occurred many times. The rearrangement joins TRBV10-3 to TRBJ1-5; 8 positions agree with TRBD1. Germline CDR1 is ENHRY and CDR2 is SYGVKD. The CDR3 runs to 15 residues. Germline trimming cut 6 bases from V and 4 bases from J; bases unmatched to any gene: 8. The CDR3 DNA reads as TGTGCCATCAGCCGGGGGACAGGATCAAATCAGCCCCAGCATTTT. Translating it yields CAISRGTGSNQPQHF.

The J gene is TRBJ2-1, the V gene TRBV25-1; D uncertain. Germline CDR1 is MGHDK and CDR2 is SYGVNS. The CDR3 loop spans 14 amino acids. V was trimmed by 3 bases and J by 3 bases, leaving 9 bases between them. The CDR3 reads CASSDHPYYNEQFF. CDR3 nucleotides: TGTGCCAGCAGTGACCATCCCTACTACAATGAGCAGTTCTTC.

This clonotype occurred a few times. The V call is TRBV20-1, the J call TRBJ2-7; 7 bases are a match to TRBD1. The V segment lost 3 bases and the J segment 2 bases; nucleotides outside the gene matches: 13. This CDR3 region has 16 residues. Germline CDR1 reads DFQATT; CDR2 reads SNEGSKA (reference sequence). CDR3 residues: CSARPRTGETAYEQYV. DNA for the CDR3: TGCAGTGCTAGGCCCCGGACAGGCGAGACCGCCTACGAGCAGTACGTC.

This clonotype has more than one count but fewer than ten. This rearrangement joins TRBV4-1 to TRBJ1-5; D is perhaps TRBD1 (6 bases). Trimming left V 1 base short and J 3 bases short, with 10 bases between. Looked up from germline, CDR1 is MGHRA and CDR2 is YSYEKL. The CDR3 covers 15 residues. DNA of the CDR3: TGCGCCAGCAGCCAAGGGGACACCGACAATCAGCCCCAGCATTTT. Encoded protein: CASSQGDTDNQPQHF.

There are a few counts of this clonotype. In DNA, the CDR3 is TGTGCCAGCAGCCAACGCGGGGGGGCAGGAGATACGCAGTATTTT. Translated: CASSQRGGAGDTQYF. This chain uses TRBV4-2 with TRBJ2-3; TRBD2 aligns across 9 bases. Germline CDR1 and CDR2: LGHNA and YNFKEQ. The CDR3 contains 15 residues. V was clipped by 2 bases and J by 5 bases; unmatched bases: 5.

The CDR3 nucleotides are TGCGCCAGCAGCCAAGGTGACTATACTGAAGCTTTCTTT. Its translation is CASSQGDYTEAFF. The chain combines TRBV4-1 with TRBJ1-1, with unresolved D. V was pared by 1 base and J by 5 bases, with 8 bases between. Germline CDR1 and CDR2: MGHRA and YSYEKL. This CDR3 has 13 amino acids.